The T cell receptor (beta chain) described here comes from a study of blood T cell repertoires in COVID-19. For the study at large: From the United States, Italy and Spain came samples of acute and convalescent COVID-19. T cells, B-cell-depleted T cells, or PBMCs supplied cDNA or gDNA.

Germline V lookup: CDR1 SGHDT, CDR2 YYEEEE. V dropped 5 bases and J dropped 8; count of bases not matched to a gene: 9. The CDR3 has 16 amino acids. The authors' processing: Researchers report that nucleated cell counts were estimated from reference gene primer amplification. Method: immunoSEQ multiplex PCR; TCRdb's copy keeps in-frame clones and lacks some. V and J calls plus clone size are reproduced from that table; the DNA served to infer D and trimming. Among some 89,000 clones, more than 65% were seen once, and the ten largest hold about 11%. This clonotype was sampled from a man aged 65 to 79 with acute or convalescent COVID-19. V gene TRBV5-6 combines with J gene TRBJ2-1, with 14 bases identical to TRBD2. Sequenced material: peripheral blood. The CDR3 sequence is CASSFGLAGGRDEQFF. DNA of the CDR3: TGTGCCAGCAGTTTCGGACTAGCGGGGGGCCGGGATGAGCAGTTCTTC.